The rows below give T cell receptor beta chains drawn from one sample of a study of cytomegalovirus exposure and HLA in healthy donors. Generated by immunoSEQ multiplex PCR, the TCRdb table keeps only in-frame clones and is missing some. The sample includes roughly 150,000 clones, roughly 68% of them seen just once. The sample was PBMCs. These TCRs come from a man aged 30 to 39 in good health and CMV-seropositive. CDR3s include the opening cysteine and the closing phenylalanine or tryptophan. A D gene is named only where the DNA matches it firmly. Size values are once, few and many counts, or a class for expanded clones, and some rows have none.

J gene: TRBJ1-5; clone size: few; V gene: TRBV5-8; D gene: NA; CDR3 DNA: TGTGCCAGCAGCTTGGAGGACAGTAGCAATCAGCCCCAGCATTTT; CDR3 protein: CASSLEDSSNQPQHF
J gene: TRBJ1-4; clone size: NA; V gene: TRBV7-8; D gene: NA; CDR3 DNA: TGTGCCAGCAGCTTAAGGGGAACTAATGAAAAACTGTTTTTT; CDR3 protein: CASSLRGTNEKLFF
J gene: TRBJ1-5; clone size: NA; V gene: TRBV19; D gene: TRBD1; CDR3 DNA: TGTGCCAGTCTACGAAAGACAGGGGGCGGTCAGCCCCAGCATTTT; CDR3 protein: CASLRKTGGGQPQHF
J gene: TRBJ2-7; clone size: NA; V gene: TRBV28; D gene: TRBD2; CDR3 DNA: TGTGCCAGCAACCTCGGATCGAGCGGGAACTACGAGCAGTACTTC; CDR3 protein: CASNLGSSGNYEQYF
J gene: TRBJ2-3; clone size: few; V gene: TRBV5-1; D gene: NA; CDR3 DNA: TGCGCCAGCAGCTTGGGTACCGGTTTCACAGATACGCAGTATTTT; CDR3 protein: CASSLGTGFTDTQYF
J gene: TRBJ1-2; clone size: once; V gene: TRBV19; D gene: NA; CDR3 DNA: TGTGCCAGTAGTACCAGCGACAGAGACTATGGCTACACCTTC; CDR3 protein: CASSTSDRDYGYTF
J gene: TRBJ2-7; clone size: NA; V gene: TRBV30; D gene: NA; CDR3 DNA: TGTGCCTGGAGGGGCTTTTCGAACCGCCTCGAGCAGTACTTC; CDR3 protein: CAWRGFSNRLEQYF
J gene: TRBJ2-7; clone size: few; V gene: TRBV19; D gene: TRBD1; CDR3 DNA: TGTGCCAGTAGTATGTCAGGGGGCTACTACGAGCAGTACTTC; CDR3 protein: CASSMSGGYYEQYF
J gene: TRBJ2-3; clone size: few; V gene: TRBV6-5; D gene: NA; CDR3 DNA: TGTGCCAGCAGTACTAGTGCAGATACGCAGTATTTT; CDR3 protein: CASSTSADTQYF
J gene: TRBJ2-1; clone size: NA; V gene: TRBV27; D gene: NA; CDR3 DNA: TGTGCCAGCAGTTTGGACGGGAGCTCCTACAATGAGCAGTTCTTC; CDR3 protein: CASSLDGSSYNEQFF
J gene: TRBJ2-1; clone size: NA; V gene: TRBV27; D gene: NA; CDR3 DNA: TGTGCCAGCAGTTTATGGGGAGATGAGCAGTTCTTC; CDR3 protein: CASSLWGDEQFF
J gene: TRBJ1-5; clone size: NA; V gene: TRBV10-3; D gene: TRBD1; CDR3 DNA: TGTGCCATCAGCCAGGGGACAGATGGTGATCCCCAGCATTTT; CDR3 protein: CAISQGTDGDPQHF
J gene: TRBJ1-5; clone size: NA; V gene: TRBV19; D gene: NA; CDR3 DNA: TGTGCCAGTAGTATACCAGGGCAGGGTCAGCCCCAGCATTTT; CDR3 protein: CASSIPGQGQPQHF
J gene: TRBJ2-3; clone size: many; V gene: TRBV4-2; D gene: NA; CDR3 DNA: TGTGCCAGCAGCCAAGGAGCGTCGAGGGGGGATACGCAGTATTTT; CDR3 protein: CASSQGASRGDTQYF
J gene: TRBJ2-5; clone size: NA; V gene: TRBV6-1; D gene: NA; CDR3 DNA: TGTGCCACTGGAGGGGCAGGGTCCAAAGAGACCCAGTACTTC; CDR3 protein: CATGGAGSKETQYF
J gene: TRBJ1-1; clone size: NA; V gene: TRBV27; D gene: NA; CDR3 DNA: TGTGCCAGCAGTTTATCGGTACGGGAGAACACTGAAGCTTTCTTT; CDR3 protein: CASSLSVRENTEAFF
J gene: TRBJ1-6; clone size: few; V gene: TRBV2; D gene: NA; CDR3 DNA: TGTGCCAGCAGTAGCCTAGGTTCACCCCTCCACTTT; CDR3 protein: CASSSLGSPLHF
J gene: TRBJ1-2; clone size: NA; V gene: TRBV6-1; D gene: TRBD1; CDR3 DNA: TGTGCCAGCAGGATCACGGGACAGGGGGCAAGTGGCTACACCTTC; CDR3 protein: CASRITGQGASGYTF
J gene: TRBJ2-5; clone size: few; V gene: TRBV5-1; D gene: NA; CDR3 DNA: TGCGCCAGCAGCCTGGGACGGAGCGAAGAGACCCAGTACTTC; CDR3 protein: CASSLGRSEETQYF
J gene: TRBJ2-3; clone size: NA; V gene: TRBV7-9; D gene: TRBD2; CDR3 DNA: TGTGCCAGCAGGGGGGAGGGTTACACAGATACGCAGTATTTT; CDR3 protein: CASRGEGYTDTQYF
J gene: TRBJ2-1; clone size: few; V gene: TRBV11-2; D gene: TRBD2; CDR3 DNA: TGTGCCAGCAGCTTAAGCGGGAGTACTTACAATGAGCAGTTCTTC; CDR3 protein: CASSLSGSTYNEQFF
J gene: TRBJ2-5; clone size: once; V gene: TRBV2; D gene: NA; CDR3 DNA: TGTGCCAGCACTGGGGCGGCCCAAGAGACCCAGTACTTC; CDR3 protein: CASTGAAQETQYF
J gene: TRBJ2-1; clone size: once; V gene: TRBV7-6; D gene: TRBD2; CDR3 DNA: TGTGCCAGCAGCTTAGGGTCTAGCGGGAGCAATGAGCAGTTCTTC; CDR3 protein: CASSLGSSGSNEQFF
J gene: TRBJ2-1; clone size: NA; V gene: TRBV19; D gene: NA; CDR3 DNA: TGTGCCAGTATTGATGAGTACAATGAGCAGTTCTTC; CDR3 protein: CASIDEYNEQFF
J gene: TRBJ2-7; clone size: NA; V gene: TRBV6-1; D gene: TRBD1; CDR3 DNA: TGTGCCAGCAGTGCACAGGGGATCCCCTACGAGCAGTACTTC; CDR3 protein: CASSAQGIPYEQYF
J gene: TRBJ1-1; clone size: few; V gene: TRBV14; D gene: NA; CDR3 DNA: TGTGCCAGCAGTACTAACAGGGACACTGAAGCTTTCTTT; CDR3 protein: CASSTNRDTEAFF
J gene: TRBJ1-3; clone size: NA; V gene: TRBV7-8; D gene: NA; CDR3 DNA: TGTGCCAGCAGCCTTCCGGAGGTTATCTCTGGAAACACCATATATTTT; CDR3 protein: CASSLPEVISGNTIYF
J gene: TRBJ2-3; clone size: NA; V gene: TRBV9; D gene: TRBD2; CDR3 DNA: TGTGCCAGCAGCGTAGCCGGGGGGTGGTATGCGCAGTATTTT; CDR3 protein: CASSVAGGWYAQYF
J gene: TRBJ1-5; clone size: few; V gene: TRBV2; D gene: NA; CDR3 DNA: TGTGCCAGCAGGGAAGGTCCCTATAGCAATCAGCCCCAGCATTTT; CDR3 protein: CASREGPYSNQPQHF
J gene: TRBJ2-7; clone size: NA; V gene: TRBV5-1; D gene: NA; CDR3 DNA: TGCGCCAGCAGCTCACAGTCCTACGAGCAGTACTTC; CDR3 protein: CASSSQSYEQYF
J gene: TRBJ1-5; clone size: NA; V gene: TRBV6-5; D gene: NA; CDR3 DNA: TGTGCCAGCAGACAGGCGAGAGGTCAGCCCCAGCATTTT; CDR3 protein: CASRQARGQPQHF
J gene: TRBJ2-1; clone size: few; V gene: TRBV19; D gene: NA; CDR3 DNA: TGTGCCAGTAGACAGGGCTTTGCCCCCGATGAGCAGTTCTTC; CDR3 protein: CASRQGFAPDEQFF
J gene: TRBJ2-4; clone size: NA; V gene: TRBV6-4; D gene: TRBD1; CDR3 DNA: TGTGCCAGCAGTGACTCCGAGACAGGGGGAAACATTCAGTACTTC; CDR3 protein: CASSDSETGGNIQYF
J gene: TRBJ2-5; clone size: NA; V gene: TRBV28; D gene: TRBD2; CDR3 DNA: TGTGCCAGCAGAGGTGTCGGGAGGGGTGAGACCCAGTACTTC; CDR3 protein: CASRGVGRGETQYF
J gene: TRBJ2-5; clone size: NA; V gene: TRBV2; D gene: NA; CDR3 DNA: TGTGCCAGCAGCAGGGAGGTAGGAGAGACCCAGTACTTC; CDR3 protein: CASSREVGETQYF
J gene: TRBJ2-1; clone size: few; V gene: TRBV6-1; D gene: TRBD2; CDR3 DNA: TGTGCCAGCGGATTCGGGACTAGCGCGGATAAGCAGTTCTTC; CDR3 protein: CASGFGTSADKQFF
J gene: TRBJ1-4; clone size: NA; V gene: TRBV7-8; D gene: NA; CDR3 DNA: TGTGCCAGCAGCCTGTACAGAGATTCTAATGAAAAACTGTTTTTT; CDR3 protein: CASSLYRDSNEKLFF
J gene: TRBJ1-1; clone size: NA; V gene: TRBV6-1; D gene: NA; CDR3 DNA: TGTGCCAGCAGACCTCCGGGGGAGAACACTGAAGCTTTCTTT; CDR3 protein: CASRPPGENTEAFF
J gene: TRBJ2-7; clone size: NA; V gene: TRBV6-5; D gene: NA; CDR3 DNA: TGTGCCAGCAGTTACGCGGGGACAGCTGACGAGCGGTACTTC; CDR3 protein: CASSYAGTADERYF
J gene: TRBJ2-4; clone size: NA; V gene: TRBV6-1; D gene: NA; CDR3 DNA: TGTGCCAGCGAGGGAGACGGGGGGCCATACATTCAGTACTTC; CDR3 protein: CASEGDGGPYIQYF
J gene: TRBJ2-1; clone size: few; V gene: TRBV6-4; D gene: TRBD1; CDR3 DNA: TGTGCCAGCAGTGACTCGGCGGGACAGGGGGCGTATGAGCAGTTCTTC; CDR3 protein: CASSDSAGQGAYEQFF